This entry lists 14 T cell receptor beta chains sequenced from one sample in a study of identical twins. Using its own MiXCR run on the 5' RACE reads, TCRdb lists one record per CDR3 protein. The sample consists of roughly 720,000 distinct CDR3 sequences, 15% to 20% of them appearing once. Another study also made use of these data, one on T cells expressing NK-cell markers.

Sample: PBMCs. These receptors were taken from a woman between 18 and 29 years old in good health.

The genes are TRBV7-6 and TRBJ2-1, with D possibly being TRBD2 (6 bases). From germline, CDR1 is SGHVS and CDR2 FNYEAQ. The CDR3 sequence is 16 residues long. Trimming removed 5 bases at V and 5 bases at J, with 19 bases between. This chain's CDR3 is CASSPTPTSYDNEQFF. DNA of the CDR3: TGTGCCAGCAGCCCAACCCCCACTAGCTACGACAATGAGCAGTTCTTC. The complete variable domain, with remaining parts taken from reference TRBV7-6 and TRBJ2-1, reads GAGVSQSPRYKVTKRGQDVALRCDPISGHVSLYWYRQALGQGPEFLTYFNYEAQQDKSGLPNDRFSAERPEGSISTLTIQRTEQRDSAMYRCASSPTPTSYDNEQFFGPGTRLTVL.

The chain is built from TRBV12-3 or TRBV12-4 and TRBJ1-4, with a possible D match to TRBD1 (6 bases). Trimming took off 5 bases at V and 7 bases at J, with 17 bases between the two ends. This CDR3 is built from 15 residues. The CDR3 DNA follows: TGTGCCAGCAGTCAACTGGACAGAGGGGGTGAAAAACTGTTTTTT. It codes for CASSQLDRGGEKLFF.

The chain uses TRBV20-1 and TRBJ2-2; 10 bases are shared with TRBD2. J lost 6 bases, V lost 4 bases, and 8 bases had no gene match. The CDR3 contains 15 residues. The germline V gene has CDR1 DFQATT and CDR2 SNEGSKA (reference sequence). CDR3 amino acids: CSAITSSGSSGELFF. The CDR3, as DNA: TGCAGTGCTATAACTTCTAGCGGGAGCTCCGGGGAGCTGTTTTTT.

This clonotype appeared a few times. The V and J genes are TRBV20-1 and TRBJ2-1; D possibly uses TRBD1 or TRBD2 (5 bases each). The CDR3 loop spans 14 amino acids. Trimming pared 6 bases from V and 7 bases from J, leaving 19 bases between. Looked up from germline, CDR1 is DFQATT and CDR2 is SNEGSKA (reference sequence). For the CDR3, the DNA is TGCAGTGCCCCCTTTGCAGGGCGCGGGAATGAGCAGTTCTTC. Translating it yields CSAPFAGRGNEQFF.

This clonotype has only a few counts. This chain uses TRBV6-6 with TRBJ2-7; the match to TRBD1 covers 7 bases. The CDR3 runs 13 residues. Germline CDR1 reads MNHNY; CDR2 reads SVGAGI (reference sequence). The V segment lost 6 bases and the J segment 4 bases; nucleotides outside the gene matches: 6. The CDR3 DNA follows: TGTGCCAGCAGCGGCCGACAGGGATACGAGCAGTACTTC. This gives the protein CASSGRQGYEQYF.

Only a few counts were recorded for this clonotype. The chain employs TRBV29-1 and TRBJ1-1; D is undetermined. Trimming removed 3 bases from V and 1 base from J, with 6 bases in between. The CDR3 loop spans 12 amino acids. Germline V gene lookup returns CDR1 SQVTM and CDR2 ANQGSEA. This CDR3 is CSVELGNTEAFF. CDR3 nucleotide sequence: TGCAGCGTTGAGTTGGGGAACACTGAAGCTTTCTTT.

The chain has TRBV7-9 and TRBJ2-2; the match to TRBD2 covers 12 bases. J lost 1 base, V lost 4 bases, and 4 bases had no gene match. The V gene's germline CDR1 is SEHNR and CDR2 FQNEAQ (reference sequence). The CDR3 length is 17 residues. CDR3 in DNA: TGTGCCAGCAGCTCCTCGACTAGCGGGAGGAACACCGGGGAGCTGTTTTTT. This encodes CASSSSTSGRNTGELFF.

The J gene is TRBJ1-4, the V gene TRBV20-1; tentatively, D is TRBD1 (5 bases). CDR3 size: 13 residues. V lost 0 bases, J lost 7 bases, and 9 bases lay in between. Germline CDR1 reads DFQATT; CDR2 reads SNEGSKA (reference sequence). CDR3 coding DNA: TGCAGTGCTAGAGATAGAGGGACTGAAAAACTGTTTTTT. Translating it yields CSARDRGTEKLFF.

The gene calls are TRBV7-3 and TRBJ2-2; 7 bases are a match to TRBD1. The CDR3 extends over 16 amino acids. Trimming took 4 bases from V and 5 from J; bases not matched to a gene: 10. Looked up from germline, CDR1 is SGHTA and CDR2 is FQGTGA. The CDR3: CASSSSVGRGTGELFF. The CDR3 DNA is TGTGCCAGCAGCTCCTCCGTTGGCAGGGGGACCGGGGAGCTGTTTTTT. Supplemented by reference TRBV7-3 and TRBJ2-2, the full variable domain reads GAGVSQTPSNKVTEKGKYVELRCDPISGHTALYWYRQSLGQGPEFLIYFQGTGAADDSGLPNDRFFAVRPEGSVSTLKIQRTERGDSAVYLCASSSSVGRGTGELFFGEGSRLTVL.

The sample holds many counts of this clonotype. The rearrangement uses TRBV20-1 and TRBJ2-3; possible D gene TRBD2, 6 bases. V lost 7 bases and J lost 0, with 11 bases in between. CDR1 and CDR2 from the germline V gene are DFQATT and SNEGSKA (reference sequence). This CDR3 has 13 amino acids. CDR3 sequence: CSVADPSTDTQYF. The CDR3 DNA reads as TGCAGTGTAGCGGACCCTAGCACAGATACGCAGTATTTT.

CDR3 sequence reads: CATSRVDRVENEQFF. The CDR3 nucleotides are TGTGCCACCAGCAGAGTCGACAGGGTGGAAAATGAGCAGTTCTTC. The chain uses TRBV15 and TRBJ2-1; TRBD1 matches 7 bases. V was pared by 1 base and J by 7 bases, with 7 bases of the junction left unmatched. CDR3 length: 15 amino acids. Germline lookup yields CDR1 LNHNV and CDR2 YYDKDF (reference sequence). The full variable domain, rest sourced from reference TRBV15 and TRBJ2-1, is DAMVIQNPRYQVTQFGKPVTLSCSQTLNHNVMYWYQQKSSQAPKLLFHYYDKDFNNEADTPDNFQSRRPNTSFCFLDIRSPGLGDTAMYLCATSRVDRVENEQFFGPGTRLTVL.

V gene TRBV20-1 combines with J gene TRBJ1-2, with 8 bases lining up with TRBD1. In germline, CDR1 is DFQATT, CDR2 SNEGSKA (reference sequence). V shed 0 bases, J shed 5 bases, and the junction held 8 bases outside the gene matches. The CDR3 spans 15 residues. DNA of the CDR3: TGCAGTGCTAGAGATCTGGGGACAGGAGGTTATGGCTACACCTTC. Protein sequence: CSARDLGTGGYGYTF.

The chain is built from TRBV27 and TRBJ2-1; D perhaps matches TRBD2 (5 bases). Trimming cost V 7 bases and J 6 bases, with 13 bases left between them. Germline V CDR1 and CDR2: MNHEY, SMNVEV (reference sequence). The CDR3 is 13 residues long. DNA of the CDR3: TGTGCCAGCACCTTCAGAGGGCGCAATGAGCAGTTCTTC. Protein: CASTFRGRNEQFF.

The CDR3 DNA sequence: TGTGCCAGCAGACAAGGGGTTGTAGCGAGCACCGGGGAGCTGTTTTTT. Amino acid sequence: CASRQGVVASTGELFF. The rearrangement links TRBV7-9 to TRBJ2-2; either TRBD1 or TRBD2 may fit D (5 bases each). V dropped 6 bases and J dropped 4 bases, with 18 bases sitting between them. Germline CDR1 and CDR2: SEHNR and FQNEAQ (reference sequence). The CDR3 loop spans 16 amino acids.